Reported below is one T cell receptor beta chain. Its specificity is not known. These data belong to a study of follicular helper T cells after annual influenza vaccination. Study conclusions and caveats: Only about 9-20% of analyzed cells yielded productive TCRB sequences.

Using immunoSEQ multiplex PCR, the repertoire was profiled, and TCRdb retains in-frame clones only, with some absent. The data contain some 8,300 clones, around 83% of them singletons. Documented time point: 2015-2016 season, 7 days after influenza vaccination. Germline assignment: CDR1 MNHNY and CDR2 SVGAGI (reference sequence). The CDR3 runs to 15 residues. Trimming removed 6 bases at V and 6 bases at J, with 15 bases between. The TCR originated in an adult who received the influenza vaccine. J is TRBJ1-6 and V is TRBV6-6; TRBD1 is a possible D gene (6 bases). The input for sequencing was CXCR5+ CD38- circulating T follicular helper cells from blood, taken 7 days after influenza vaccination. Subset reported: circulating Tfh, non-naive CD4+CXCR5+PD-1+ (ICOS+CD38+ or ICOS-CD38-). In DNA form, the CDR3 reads TGTGCCAGCAGCTCGGGGGGGCAAAGTAATTCACCCCTCCACTTT. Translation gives CASSSGGQSNSPLHF.